The clone carrying this T cell receptor beta chain was detected ten times or more. Its antigen is still unknown. Investigators prepared the TCR beta libraries by applying iRepertoire HTBI primers and Arm-PCR of CDR3 regions. TCRdb reprocessed the multiplex PCR reads via MiXCR and lists one record per CDR3 protein. Of around 240,000 distinct CDR3 sequences listed, 15% to 20% were seen once; the top ten hold 13% to 15%. The time point here: newly diagnosed GD, antithyroid drugs for less than 3 months. After RNA was extracted from PBMCs, the TCR library was made from it. This sample is drawn from a study of regulatory T cells in long-lasting Graves disease. Whole-study findings and limits: Favored gene segments in persistent disease were TRBV28, TRBJ1-2 and TRBJ2-5.

Germline lookup yields CDR1 MNHNS and CDR2 SASEGT. Trimming at V came to 7 bases and at J to 2 bases, leaving 11 bases not matched to a gene. The CDR3 is 15 amino acids. This sample also appeared in a second study, on T cells in Graves' hyperthyroidism and ophthalmopathy. That publication notes: Through a model of 13 V-J features, ophthalmopathy was separated from stable hyperthyroidism.

This specimen consisted of peripheral blood mononuclear cells (PBMCs), obtained at new diagnosis, from a patient treated with antithyroid drugs. The genes are TRBV6-1 and TRBJ2-7; TRBD1 matches at 7 bases. The source is a woman in her thirties with Graves disease. CDR3 nucleotide sequence: TGTGCCAGCACCAGCCTAGGGACAGAGGCCTACGAGCAGTACTTC. Encoded protein: CASTSLGTEAYEQYF.